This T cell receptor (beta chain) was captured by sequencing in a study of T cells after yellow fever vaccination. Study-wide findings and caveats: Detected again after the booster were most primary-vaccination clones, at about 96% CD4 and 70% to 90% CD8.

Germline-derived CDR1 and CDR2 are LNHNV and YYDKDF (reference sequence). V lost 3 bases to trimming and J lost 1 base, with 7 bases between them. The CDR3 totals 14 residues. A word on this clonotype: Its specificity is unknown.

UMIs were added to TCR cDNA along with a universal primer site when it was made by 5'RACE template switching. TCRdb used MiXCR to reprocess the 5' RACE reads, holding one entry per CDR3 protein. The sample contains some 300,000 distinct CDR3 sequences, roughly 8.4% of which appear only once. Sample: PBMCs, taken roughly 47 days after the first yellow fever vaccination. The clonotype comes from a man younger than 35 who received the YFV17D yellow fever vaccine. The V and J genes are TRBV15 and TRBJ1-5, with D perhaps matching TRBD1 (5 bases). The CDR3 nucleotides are TGTGCCACCAGCAGCTGGGACAGCAATCAGCCCCAGCATTTT. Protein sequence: CATSSWDSNQPQHF. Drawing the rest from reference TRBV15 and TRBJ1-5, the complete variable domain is DAMVIQNPRYQVTQFGKPVTLSCSQTLNHNVMYWYQQKSSQAPKLLFHYYDKDFNNEADTPDNFQSRRPNTSFCFLDIRSPGLGDTAMYLCATSSWDSNQPQHFGDGTRLSIL.